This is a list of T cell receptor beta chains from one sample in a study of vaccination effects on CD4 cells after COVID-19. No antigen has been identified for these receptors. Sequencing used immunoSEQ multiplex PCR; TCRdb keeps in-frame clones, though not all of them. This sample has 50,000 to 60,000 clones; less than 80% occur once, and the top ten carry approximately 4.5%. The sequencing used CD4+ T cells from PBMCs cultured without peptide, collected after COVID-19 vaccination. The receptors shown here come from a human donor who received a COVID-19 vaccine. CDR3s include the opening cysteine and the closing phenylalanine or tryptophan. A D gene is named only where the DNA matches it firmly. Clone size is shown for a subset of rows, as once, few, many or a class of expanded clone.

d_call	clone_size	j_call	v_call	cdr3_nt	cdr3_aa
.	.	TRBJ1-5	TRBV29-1	TGCAGCGTTGACTCCGGGGGGCCCAATCAGCCCCAGCATTTT	CSVDSGGPNQPQHF
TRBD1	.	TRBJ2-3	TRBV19	TGTGCCATTCTACTCAGAAGGACAGGGGGGTCCACAGATACGCAGTATTTT	CAILLRRTGGSTDTQYF
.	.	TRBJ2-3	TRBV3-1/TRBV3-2	TGTGCCAGCAGCCCCAAGGGGGGCGGGAAGACAGATACGCAGTATTTT	CASSPKGGGKTDTQYF
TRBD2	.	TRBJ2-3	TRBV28	TGTGCCAGCCTCACTAGCGGGAGAGATACGCAGTATTTT	CASLTSGRDTQYF
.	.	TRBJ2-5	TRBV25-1	TGTGCCAGCAGTGACGGCCAGGGGGGCGCTGCCGAAGAGACCCAGTACTTC	CASSDGQGGAAEETQYF
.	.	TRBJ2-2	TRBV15	TGTGCCACCAGCAGCCCGAGGGACATTATCGGGGAGCTGTTTTTT	CATSSPRDIIGELFF
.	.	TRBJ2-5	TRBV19	TGTGCCAGTAGTAAACGTGGGGGGGCCGAGGAGACCCAGTACTTC	CASSKRGGAEETQYF
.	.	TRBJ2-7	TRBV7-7	TGTGCTAGCAGACTTCCGGGGCAAAGCTCCTACGAGCAGTACTTC	CASRLPGQSSYEQYF
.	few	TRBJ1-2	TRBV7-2	TGTGCCAGCAGCACACAGGGAGCTAACTATGGCTACACCTTC	CASSTQGANYGYTF
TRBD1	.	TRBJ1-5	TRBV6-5	TGTGCCAGCAGGAGACAGGGTAAAAGCAATCAGCCCCAGCATTTT	CASRRQGKSNQPQHF
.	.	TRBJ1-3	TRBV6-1	TGTGCCAGCAGTGAATTGGCAGGGACCGGTGGAAACACCATATATTTT	CASSELAGTGGNTIYF
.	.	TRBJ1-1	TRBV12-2	TGTGCAAGCCCGCTTAGCGGGACAGCAAGGGAGACTGAAGCTTTCTTT	CASPLSGTARETEAFF
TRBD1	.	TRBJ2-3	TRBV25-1	TGTGCCAGCAGCTTAGGGACAGTCAGGACAGATACGCAGTATTTT	CASSLGTVRTDTQYF
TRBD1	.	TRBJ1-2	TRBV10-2	TGCGCCAGCAGTGAACAGGGGTCGGGCGGCTACACCTTC	CASSEQGSGGYTF
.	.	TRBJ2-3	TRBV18	TGTGCCAGCTCACGAACAGATACGCAGTATTTT	CASSRTDTQYF
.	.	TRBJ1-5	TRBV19	TGTGCCAGTAGTAAGGCCCATAGCAATCAGCCCCAGCATTTT	CASSKAHSNQPQHF
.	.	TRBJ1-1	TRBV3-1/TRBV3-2	TGTGCCAGCAGCCGCACCATAGGGGGACAGAACACTGAAGCTTTCTTT	CASSRTIGGQNTEAFF
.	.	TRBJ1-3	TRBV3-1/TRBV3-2	TGTGCCAGCAGCCAAACCCCACCAGGGCCCTCTGGAAACACCATATATTTT	CASSQTPPGPSGNTIYF
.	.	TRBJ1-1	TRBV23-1	TGCGCCAGCAGTCCGACAGCTTTGAACACTGAAGCTTTCTTT	CASSPTALNTEAFF
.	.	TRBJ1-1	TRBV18	TGTGCCAGCTCCCCGGGACAAGAAGCTTTCTTT	CASSPGQEAFF
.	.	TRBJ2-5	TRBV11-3	TGTGCCAGCAGCCTCGGGCCTTTAGAGACCCAGTACTTC	CASSLGPLETQYF
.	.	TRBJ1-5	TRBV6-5	TGTGCCAGCAGTCTGTCAGGTTGGGGGGATCAGCCCCAGCATTTT	CASSLSGWGDQPQHF
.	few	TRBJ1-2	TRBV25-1	TGTGCCAGCAGGGCCCCAGGGAGGTATGGCTACACCTTC	CASRAPGRYGYTF
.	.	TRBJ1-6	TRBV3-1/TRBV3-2	TGTGCCAGCAGCCAACAGTATAATTCACCCCTCCACTTT	CASSQQYNSPLHF
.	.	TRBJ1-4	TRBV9	TGTGCCAGCAGCGTAGGGCCGCCGGGGGAACTGTTTTTT	CASSVGPPGELFF
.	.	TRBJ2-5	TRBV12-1	TGTGCCAGCAGCACCGACCAGCAAGGGGAGACCCAGTACTTC	CASSTDQQGETQYF
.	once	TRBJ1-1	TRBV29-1	TGCAGCGCCGTATCGGTGGGGGGCACTGAAGCTTTCTTT	CSAVSVGGTEAFF
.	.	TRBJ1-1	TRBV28	TGTGCCAGCAGTCGCAGGGTGGGGGGCACTGAAGCTTTCTTT	CASSRRVGGTEAFF
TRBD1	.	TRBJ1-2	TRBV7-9	TGTGCCAGCAGCTTCGGGACAGGGATCAACTATGGCTACACCTTC	CASSFGTGINYGYTF
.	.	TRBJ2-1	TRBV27	TGTGCCAGCAGGAGGGACGATGAGCAGTTCTTC	CASRRDDEQFF
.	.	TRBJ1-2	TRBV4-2	TGTGCCAGCAGCCCCCAATCCGCGCTAGAGGTTAACTATGGCTACACCTTC	CASSPQSALEVNYGYTF
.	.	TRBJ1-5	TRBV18	TGTGCCAGCTCGCTCGGACAAATTAGCAATCAGCCCCAGCATTTT	CASSLGQISNQPQHF
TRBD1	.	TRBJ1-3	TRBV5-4	TGTGCCAGCAACGCACAGGGGGAAGGAAACACCATATATTTT	CASNAQGEGNTIYF
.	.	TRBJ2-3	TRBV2	TGTGCCAGCAGATCCTCGGGAGATACGCAGTATTTT	CASRSSGDTQYF
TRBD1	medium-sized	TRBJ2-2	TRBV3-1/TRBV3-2	TGTGCCAGCAGCCCTCAGGGGGCCGGCGGGGAGCTGTTTTTT	CASSPQGAGGELFF
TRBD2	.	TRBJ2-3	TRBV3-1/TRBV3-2	TGTGCCAGCAGCCAAGATCTAGCGGGAGGCACAGATACGCAGTATTTT	CASSQDLAGGTDTQYF
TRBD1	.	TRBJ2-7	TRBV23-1	TGCGCCAGCAGTCAATCTCCCGTTCGGGACAGAAGGTACGAGCAGTACTTC	CASSQSPVRDRRYEQYF
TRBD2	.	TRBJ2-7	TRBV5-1	TGCGCCAGCAGCTTAAAAGCGGGAGGGCCAGGAGAGCAGTACTTC	CASSLKAGGPGEQYF
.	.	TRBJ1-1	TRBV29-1	TGCAGCGTCGGGGGGTCGAGAACTGAAGCTTTCTTT	CSVGGSRTEAFF
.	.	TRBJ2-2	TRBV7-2	TGTGCCAGCAGCTTAGCGACAGCGCGAGGGGGGGAGCTGTTTTTT	CASSLATARGGELFF
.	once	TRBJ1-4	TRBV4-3	TGCGCCAGCAGCCCATTCCCCGGAACTTATGAAAAACTGTTTTTT	CASSPFPGTYEKLFF
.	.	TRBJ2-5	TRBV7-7	TGTGCTAGCAGCTTAGGACGAGGGATCACCCAAGAGACCCAGTACTTC	CASSLGRGITQETQYF
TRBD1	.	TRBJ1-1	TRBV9	TGTGCCAGCAGCCGTGGACAGGTTTACACTGAAGCTTTCTTT	CASSRGQVYTEAFF
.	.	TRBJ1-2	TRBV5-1	TGCGCCAGCAGCTTGGAGGGCAGGGGCTACACCTTC	CASSLEGRGYTF
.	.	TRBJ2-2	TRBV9	TGTGCCAGCAGCGTAGGCGGGGCGAACACCGGGGAGCTGTTTTTT	CASSVGGANTGELFF